Shown below are 3 T cell receptor beta chains from a single sample sequenced in a study of monozygotic twins with inflammatory bowel disease. Following a re-call of the 5' RACE reads, TCRdb has one entry per CDR3 protein and lacks DNA. Recorded for this sample: a few hundred thousand distinct CDR3 sequences. Sequencing input: blood. Source of these receptors: a human donor with ulcerative colitis or Crohn's disease, or a healthy co-twin of an affected twin (not recorded which).

V gene TRBV5-1 combines with J gene TRBJ2-3. CDR3 length equals 15 residues. Germline CDR1 is SGHRS and CDR2 is YFSETQ. CDR3: CASSLDGVAMNTQYF.

V and J are TRBV12-3 or TRBV12-4 and TRBJ2-3; TCRdb calls TRBD2, which cannot be checked without DNA. This CDR3 region has 16 residues. Here the CDR3 reads CASSLDSGSSTDTQYF.

The genes are TRBV12-3 or TRBV12-4 and TRBJ1-5. CDR3 length equals 13 residues. The chain's CDR3 is CASSPSENQPQHF.